This T cell receptor (beta chain) was obtained from a study of Ad26.COV2.S vaccination and SARS-CoV-2 variants. Study overall: Enrolled in COV1001, the donor was in the Ad26.COV2.S trial arm, which received the vaccine. Once or twice, 56 days apart, Ad26.COV2.S was delivered intramuscularly. Study outcomes and limitations: Substantial breadth was reported for post-vaccination spike-specific CD8+ and CD4+ T cells.

In regard to this clone: Its target is unknown.

The protocol was immunoSEQ multiplex PCR, while the TCRdb copy is restricted to in-frame clones and leaves out a portion. The sample lists roughly 700,000 clones; about 90% were seen once. The V and J ends lost 5 bases and 0 bases respectively, with 17 bases between them. Germline V gene data show CDR1 as SEHNR and CDR2 as FQNEAQ (reference sequence). The CDR3 length is 16 residues. Indicated treatment: around 19 received Ad26.COV2.S at low or high dose, single or two shots; 5 received placebo; per-sample allocation not given. At day 63 after the first vaccine or placebo injection, samples were drawn.

The TCR comes from a person aged 18-65 years who received the Ad26.COV2.S COVID-19 vaccine or a placebo. Sequenced material: peripheral blood, taken in a trial of Ad26.COV2.S vaccine versus placebo. The chain joins TRBV7-9 to TRBJ2-7; D is ambiguous. In DNA form, the CDR3 reads TGTGCCAGCAGCCCGATGGTCTCCCTAAGCTCCTACGAGCAGTACTTC. Translated, it gives CASSPMVSLSSYEQYF.